This T cell receptor beta chain was sequenced during a study of blood T cell repertoires in COVID-19. Per the authors' pipeline: Scientists estimated how many nucleated cells there were by amplifying reference gene primers. Only in-frame clones appear in the TCRdb table, and some are missing; sequencing was by immunoSEQ multiplex PCR. The V and J calls and clone size were taken over from that table, and D and trimming were inferred from the DNA. Found here are more than 45,000 clones, just over 85% of them singletons; the top ten hold about 3.2%. The CDR3 spans 14 residues. Germline loops: CDR1 KGHSH, CDR2 LQKENI. V trimming: 2 bases; J trimming: 5 bases; junction bases outside the gene matches: 5.

This chain joins TRBV18 and TRBJ2-5; 7 nucleotides line up with TRBD1. Sequenced input: peripheral blood. The sequence was obtained from an elderly woman with acute or convalescent COVID-19. The CDR3 loop reads CASSPTRQGETQYF. The CDR3 DNA sequence: TGTGCCAGCTCACCAACCCGACAGGGCGAGACCCAGTACTTC.